This T cell receptor beta chain is from a study of graft-versus-host responses after intestinal transplantation. Study-wide findings and caveats: Some GvH clones were seen earlier in gut or blood, suggesting intestinal origin.

CDR1 is MGHDK and CDR2 is SYGVNS in the germline V gene. The CDR3 is made up of 16 amino acids. The trim removed 7 bases at V and 0 bases at J, leaving 9 bases unmatched. To note about this clone: What it binds is not known.

Produced via immunoSEQ multiplex PCR; TCRdb's table is partial and in-frame only. The table records 80,000 to 100,000 clones, about 93% of them present only once. The chain employs TRBV25-1 and TRBJ2-1; 7 bases fit TRBD2. The sample was unstimulated CD4+ T cells sorted from spleen or lymph node cells, taken before intestinal transplant. The receptor was isolated from a human donor who received an intestinal transplant. This chain's CDR3 is CASNGRTSSSYNEQFF. The CDR3 DNA reads TGTGCCAGCAACGGGAGGACCTCGAGCTCCTACAATGAGCAGTTCTTC.